This is a list of T cell receptor beta chains from one sample in a study of shared clonotypes between healthy human individuals. Assay: immunoSEQ multiplex PCR; the TCRdb copy retains only in-frame clones and omits some. The sample holds about 1.9 million clones, roughly 95% seen once. The specimen sequenced was naive CD8+ T cells from PBMCs. Receptors originate from a man younger than 35 in good health. Some clones in this sample may be carry-over from other donors' samples. Each CDR3 is given without its conserved first and last residue. Fields, in order: CDR3 protein, V gene, clone size. For some rows the clone size is stated as once, few or many, or as a class when expanded; others skip it.

CDR3 protein: ASTPNPRAPYEQY
V gene: TRBV11-2
clone size: -

CDR3 protein: ASSLSVASGLRQY
V gene: TRBV27
clone size: -

CDR3 protein: ASSGHGTSGSTDTQY
V gene: TRBV9
clone size: -

CDR3 protein: ASRGVGVNTEAF
V gene: TRBV2
clone size: -

CDR3 protein: ASSFTGAHQPQH
V gene: TRBV27
clone size: few

CDR3 protein: ASSSSGFRGTDTQY
V gene: TRBV6-5
clone size: -

CDR3 protein: ASSLGANEQF
V gene: TRBV27
clone size: -

CDR3 protein: ATTAGWGTGELF
V gene: TRBV27
clone size: -

CDR3 protein: ASSLLAGVSNEQY
V gene: TRBV7-6
clone size: -

CDR3 protein: ASSVVVSGRDTGELF
V gene: TRBV9
clone size: -

CDR3 protein: ASSHHSLDPWYNEQF
V gene: TRBV4-1
clone size: -

CDR3 protein: ASSGGDTQY
V gene: TRBV7-9
clone size: once

CDR3 protein: ASSYTLSGRAVEQY
V gene: TRBV6-5
clone size: -

CDR3 protein: ASSNTRDRPPYEQY
V gene: TRBV27
clone size: -

CDR3 protein: ASSSDQAREGNQPQH
V gene: TRBV27
clone size: -

CDR3 protein: ASSTGGGTEAF
V gene: TRBV4-1
clone size: -

CDR3 protein: ATREKREDGHEQF
V gene: TRBV15
clone size: -

CDR3 protein: ASSGMQGQY
V gene: TRBV9
clone size: -

CDR3 protein: ASSHGLEEILEQF
V gene: TRBV5-1
clone size: -

CDR3 protein: ASRGRENVWEQF
V gene: TRBV14
clone size: -

CDR3 protein: ASSYRRGGDGYT
V gene: TRBV28
clone size: -

CDR3 protein: ASSQDPPSAEAFTYEQY
V gene: TRBV4-3
clone size: -

CDR3 protein: ASSFGGRGTNEKLF
V gene: TRBV28
clone size: -

CDR3 protein: AWSVPRGGYGYT
V gene: TRBV30
clone size: -

CDR3 protein: ASLWGTDTEAF
V gene: TRBV6-6
clone size: -

CDR3 protein: SVEGLAAPADTQY
V gene: TRBV29-1
clone size: -

CDR3 protein: ASSFVAAPYEQY
V gene: TRBV27
clone size: -

CDR3 protein: ASSLPGTSANIQY
V gene: TRBV7-9
clone size: -

CDR3 protein: ASNAGQAAYNEQF
V gene: TRBV19
clone size: -